Listed below are T cell receptor beta chains from one sample, sequenced in a study of blood T cell repertoires in COVID-19. Profiling relied on immunoSEQ multiplex PCR, and the TCRdb table lists in-frame clones only, not all of them. The table has roughly 70,000 clones, 70% to 80% seen once. Sequencing used peripheral blood. The receptors stem from a man in his 70s with COVID-19, enrolled during active disease. Each CDR3 is given with its conserved first and last residue. A D gene is named only where the DNA matches it firmly. Some rows have no size entry. The others give once, few or many, or a class for an expanded clone.

abundance	d_gene	v_gene	j_gene	CDR3nt	CDR3aa
NA	NA	TRBV19	TRBJ1-1	TGTGCCAGTAGTATAGGCTCCGGGTCTACGGCTTTCTTT	CASSIGSGSTAFF
NA	NA	TRBV19	TRBJ2-3	TGTGCCAGTAGTATGGAGCGGCCTAGCACAGATACGCAGTATTTT	CASSMERPSTDTQYF
NA	NA	TRBV2	TRBJ2-7	TGTGCCAGCAGTGAAGCGTGGCAGACCTACGAGCAGTACTTC	CASSEAWQTYEQYF
NA	TRBD1	TRBV7-6	TRBJ2-3	TGTGCCAGCAGCTTGGGACAGGGGATCGGAGATACGCAGTATTTT	CASSLGQGIGDTQYF
NA	TRBD1	TRBV20-1	TRBJ1-5	TGCAGTGCCAGTAGGGACAGGGGCCATCAGCCCCAGCATTTT	CSASRDRGHQPQHF
once	TRBD2	TRBV6-1	TRBJ2-1	TGTGCCAGCAGTGATAGACTAGCGGGAAGGAATGAGCAGTTCTTC	CASSDRLAGRNEQFF
NA	NA	TRBV9	TRBJ2-2	TGTGCCAGTGCCCCCGGGGCCGGGGAGCTGTTTTTT	CASAPGAGELFF
once	NA	TRBV11-2	TRBJ1-2	TGTGCCAGCACCCCCATAACAGCTAACTATGGCTACACCTTC	CASTPITANYGYTF
NA	TRBD1	TRBV7-9	TRBJ1-3	TGTGCCAGCAGAAGGGGATCCGGGACAGTAAGAGGAAACACCATATATTTT	CASRRGSGTVRGNTIYF
NA	NA	TRBV7-9	TRBJ1-2	TGTGCCAGCAGCTTAGCGTTCCACCGTGGAGGTGGCTACACCTTC	CASSLAFHRGGGYTF
NA	TRBD1	TRBV19	TRBJ2-3	TGTGCCAGTACCACGCTTTGGACAGGGGAACTTAGAGATACGCAGTATTTT	CASTTLWTGELRDTQYF
NA	TRBD1	TRBV7-3	TRBJ2-5	TGTGCCAGCAGCTCTGGGACAGGTCAAGAGACCCAGTACTTC	CASSSGTGQETQYF
NA	NA	TRBV11-2	TRBJ1-1	TGTGCCAGCAGCTGGTCTTCCGGTTCGAACACTGAAGCTTTCTTT	CASSWSSGSNTEAFF
NA	NA	TRBV28	TRBJ1-3	TGTGCCAGCAGGGGCGGGGGTCTGGGTGTGGGAAACACCATATATTTT	CASRGGGLGVGNTIYF
once	NA	TRBV2	TRBJ2-7	TGTGCCAGCAGTGACCACAGGGATTTCGTCTACGAGCAGTACTTC	CASSDHRDFVYEQYF
NA	TRBD1	TRBV27	TRBJ1-1	TGTGCCAGTAGAACAGGGGTTTGGACGAACACTGAAGCTTTCTTT	CASRTGVWTNTEAFF
many	TRBD1	TRBV4-1	TRBJ1-1	TGCGCCAGCAGCAATCAGGCAGGGGGGAACACTGAAGCTTTCTTT	CASSNQAGGNTEAFF
few	TRBD1	TRBV5-4	TRBJ1-2	TGTGCCAGCAGCTCAGGGGGGAGGAACACGGGTGGCTACACCTTC	CASSSGGRNTGGYTF
NA	NA	TRBV7-2	TRBJ1-5	TGTGCCAGCAGCTCCGGACAGCAAATTCAGCCCCAGCATTTT	CASSSGQQIQPQHF
NA	NA	TRBV27	TRBJ2-1	TGTGCCAGCAAGCCGGGGGTAGTATCCTACAATGAGCAGTTCTTC	CASKPGVVSYNEQFF
NA	TRBD2	TRBV7-2	TRBJ2-1	TGTGCCAGTCAACCCACACTCAAGGGGTATGCGGGAGAGGGGAATGAGCAGTTCTTC	CASQPTLKGYAGEGNEQFF
NA	NA	TRBV28	TRBJ1-3	TGTGCCAGCAGCCGCACAGGGATTTTGAACACCATATATTTT	CASSRTGILNTIYF
NA	NA	TRBV19	TRBJ1-4	TGTGCCAGTACCACGACCCGGAGTGTTAGGGGCGGAAAACTGTTTTTT	CASTTTRSVRGGKLFF
few	TRBD1	TRBV19	TRBJ1-2	TGTGCCAGTAGTACCCGGGACAGGGGCCCCTATGGCTACACCTTC	CASSTRDRGPYGYTF
few	NA	TRBV7-7	TRBJ2-7	TGTGCTAGCAGCCCGGACAGACAAGGCGAGCAGTACTTC	CASSPDRQGEQYF
few	NA	TRBV5-8	TRBJ1-1	TGTGCCAGCAGCTACAGGAGCGCTGAAGCTTTCTTT	CASSYRSAEAFF
NA	NA	TRBV28	TRBJ2-4	TGTGCCAGCAGTTCTGGACTCGGTCGTCAGTACTTC	CASSSGLGRQYF
NA	TRBD1	TRBV3-1/TRBV3-2	TRBJ1-2	TGTGCCAGCAGGGACTTGACAGGGTACTATGGCTACACCTTC	CASRDLTGYYGYTF
NA	NA	TRBV6-5	TRBJ2-1	TGTGCCGCACAGGGGGGGTGGAATGAGCAGTTCTTC	CAAQGGWNEQFF
NA	NA	TRBV19	TRBJ2-7	TGTGCCAGTAGTATAACTAGCAGATACGAGCAGTACTTC	CASSITSRYEQYF
once	NA	TRBV27	TRBJ2-5	TGTGCCAGCAGTTTAAGTGGGAGGGGGCAAGAGACCCAGTACTTC	CASSLSGRGQETQYF